This passage covers 11 T cell receptor beta chains from one sample sequenced in a study of T cells in Graves' hyperthyroidism and ophthalmopathy. RNA transcripts provided the source from which TCR beta CDR3 regions were amplified. The HTBI set primed first-round TCR CDR3 RT-PCR. MiXCR, applied by TCRdb to the multiplex PCR reads, yields one record per CDR3 protein. The table shows fewer than 650,000 distinct CDR3 sequences, with approximately 14% occurring only once. The sample was blood. The receptors were sampled from a woman aged 40 to 49 with Graves' hyperthyroidism.

This clonotype was counted at least ten times. The rearrangement uses TRBV5-1 and TRBJ2-5; 11 nucleotides match TRBD1. Germline CDR1 and CDR2: SGHRS and YFSETQ. V shed 3 bases and J 5 bases; nucleotides not matched to a gene: 9. The CDR3 has 16 amino acids. CDR3 DNA sequence: TGCGCCAGCAGCTCTAAATGGACAGGGGGCGCGGAGACCCAGTACTTC. Its translation: CASSSKWTGGAETQYF.

Many counts were recorded for this clonotype. The genes are TRBV6-1 and TRBJ1-2; 8 bases line up with TRBD1. The CDR3 sequence is 13 residues long. The V segment lost 6 bases and the J segment 4 bases; nucleotides outside the gene matches: 4. Germline CDR1 and CDR2: MNHNS and SASEGT. CDR3 protein: CASRGTGGYGYTF. The DNA of the CDR3 is TGTGCCAGCAGAGGCACAGGGGGCTATGGCTACACCTTC.

This clonotype was detected a few times. The CDR3 here is CASSPIGTDEQYF. As DNA, the CDR3 is TGCGCCAGCAGCCCGATAGGGACAGACGAGCAGTACTTC. The rearrangement uses TRBV5-1 and TRBJ2-7, with 7 bases matching TRBD1. The germline CDR1 and CDR2 sequences are SGHRS and YFSETQ. J lost 5 bases, V lost 4 bases, and 6 bases had no gene match. The CDR3 contains 13 residues.

The chain has TRBV5-1 and TRBJ2-7, with 10 bases aligning to TRBD1. Germline V CDR1 and CDR2: SGHRS, YFSETQ. V was pared by 0 bases and J by 6 bases, with 3 bases of the junction left unmatched. The CDR3 has 14 residues. The CDR3 coding sequence is TGCGCCAGCAGCTTGGGGACAGGGGGTACCGAGCAGTACTTC. This gives the protein CASSLGTGGTEQYF.

This clonotype was seen only a few times. The chain employs TRBV20-1 and TRBJ2-2, with TRBD2 as a possible D gene (7 bases). Trimming shortened V by 6 bases and J by 5 bases, and 19 bases separated the two germline ends. The CDR3 length is 15 residues. Germline V gene sequence: CDR1 DFQATT, CDR2 SNEGSKA (reference sequence). The CDR3 sequence: CSATGGGSETGELFF. CDR3 bases: TGCAGTGCCACGGGGGGCGGGAGTGAAACCGGGGAGCTGTTTTTT.

The rearrangement uses TRBV20-1 and TRBJ2-1; 10 nucleotides align to TRBD2. Germline values: CDR1 DFQATT, CDR2 SNEGSKA (reference sequence). The CDR3 extends over 17 amino acids. After removal of 1 base from V and 7 bases from J, the junction contained 13 bases not matched to a gene. DNA for the CDR3: TGCAGTGCTAGAGGGGAGGGTAGCGGGAGGTTGCGGAATGAGCAGTTCTTC. This gives the protein CSARGEGSGRLRNEQFF.

The gene calls are TRBV5-1 and TRBJ2-1; 10 positions agree with TRBD1. V shed 4 bases, J shed 6 bases, and the junction held 10 bases outside the gene matches. The V gene's germline CDR1 is SGHRS and CDR2 YFSETQ. There are 16 residues in the CDR3. The DNA of the CDR3 is TGCGCCAGCAGCGATGCCGGGACAGGGGCGGGCAATGAGCAGTTCTTC. It codes for CASSDAGTGAGNEQFF.

This clonotype came up a few times. The chain is built from TRBV24-1 and TRBJ1-1; maybe TRBD1 (5 bases). This CDR3 has 13 residues. Trimming shortened V by 5 bases and J by 4 bases, and 10 bases separated the two germline ends. Germline-derived CDR1 and CDR2 are KGHDR and SFDVKD. The CDR3 DNA is TGTGCCACCAGTGGGGGGATGGGCACTGAAGCTTTCTTT. This encodes CATSGGMGTEAFF.

This clonotype appeared many times. The chain links TRBV24-1 to TRBJ2-2; 7 nucleotides line up with TRBD2. The CDR3 extends over 17 amino acids. V gave up 3 bases and J gave up 0 bases; unmatched junction bases: 6. The V gene's germline CDR1 is KGHDR and CDR2 SFDVKD. CDR3 nucleotide sequence: TGTGCCACCAGTGATCCTCTTAGCGGGCCGAACACCGGGGAGCTGTTTTTT. It translates to CATSDPLSGPNTGELFF.

This clonotype was observed at least ten times. The chain links TRBV11-1 to TRBJ2-7; possibly TRBD1 or TRBD2 for D (5 bases each). V was pared by 5 bases and J by 0 bases, with 11 bases between. Germline lookup yields CDR1 SGHAT and CDR2 FQDESV (reference sequence). This CDR3 has 14 amino acids. Here the CDR3 reads CASSRDLVSYEQYF. CDR3 nucleotide sequence: TGTGCCAGCAGCAGGGACCTGGTCTCCTACGAGCAGTACTTC.

This clonotype was recorded a few times. Germline and junction disagree at one end, which may indicate a read error. The rearrangement joins TRBV12-5 to TRBJ2-1; 7 nucleotides align to TRBD1. The CDR3 runs 17 residues. Germline loops: CDR1 LGHNT, CDR2 FRNRAP. The CDR3 nucleotides read TGTGCTAGTGGTTTGTCTACCCGGGACAGTCAGGTCGATGAGCAGCTCTTC. This sequence encodes CASGLSTRDSQVDEQLF. Based on the CDR3 plus reference TRBV12-5 and TRBJ2-1, the full variable domain is DARVTQTPRHKVTEMGQEVTMRCQPILGHNTVFWYRQTMMQGLELLAYFRNRAPLDDSGMPKDRFSAEMPDATLATLKIQPSEPRDSAVYFCASGLSTRDSQVDEQLFGPGTRLTVL.